One sample yielded the 22 T cell receptor beta chains listed below, sequenced in a study of OX40 agonist ivuxolimab in advanced cancers. The repertoire was sequenced with immunoSEQ multiplex PCR; TCRdb's copy has only in-frame clones and lacks some. The sample carries about 5,700 clones, 85% to 90% recorded once. Specimen: CD4+ or CD8+ T cells sorted from blood, collected in a trial of the OX40 agonist ivuxolimab. The receptors were gathered from an adult with an advanced solid tumor such as melanoma, head and neck, liver or kidney cancer.

The chain employs TRBV6-5 and TRBJ2-7; TRBD2 is a possible D gene (5 bases). Per the germline V gene, CDR1 is MNHEY and CDR2 is SVGAGI. Trimming pared 2 bases from V and 1 base from J, leaving 12 bases between. The CDR3 consists of 15 residues. The CDR3 protein is CASSYTAGSSYEQYF. CDR3 nucleotides: TGTGCCAGCAGTTACACGGCGGGTTCATCCTACGAGCAGTACTTC.

The chain is built from TRBV9 and TRBJ2-5, with D perhaps being TRBD1 or TRBD2 (6 bases each). V was shortened by 0 bases and J by 5 bases, with 11 bases between the two germline ends. Looked up from germline, CDR1 is SGDLS and CDR2 is YYNGEE. The CDR3 consists of 14 residues. The CDR3 coding sequence is TGTGCCAGCAGCGTAGGTGGGGGGCGGGAGACCCAGTACTTC. It codes for CASSVGGGRETQYF.

In this sample, this clone turned up a few times. The chain has TRBV15 and TRBJ1-4, with TRBD1 matching 7 bases. With V trimmed by 5 bases and J by 5 bases, 8 bases remained unmatched. Germline lookup yields CDR1 LNHNV and CDR2 YYDKDF (reference sequence). CDR3 length: 15 amino acids. The CDR3 DNA follows: TGTGCCACCAGCGATCGGGACAGACTAAATGAAAAACTGTTTTTT. This gives the protein CATSDRDRLNEKLFF.

V gene TRBV18 combines with J gene TRBJ2-3, with unresolved D. The V and J ends lost 0 bases and 0 bases respectively, with 1 base between them. The CDR3 loop spans 13 amino acids. CDR1 and CDR2 (germline): KGHSH, LQKENI. CDR3 loop: CASSPPSTDTQYF. CDR3 in DNA: TGTGCCAGCTCACCACCGAGCACAGATACGCAGTATTTT. The variable domain in full, with the rest retrieved from reference TRBV18 and TRBJ2-3, is NAGVMQNPRHLVRRRGQEARLRCSPMKGHSHVYWYRQLPEEGLKFMVYLQKENIIDESGMPKERFSAEFPKEGPSILRIQQVVRGDSAAYFCASSPPSTDTQYFGPGTRLTVL.

This clone was found once. V gene TRBV11-2 combines with J gene TRBJ2-7, with 10 bases matching TRBD2. Germline CDR1 and CDR2: SGHAT and FQNNGV. The J segment lost 6 bases and the V segment lost 3 bases, leaving 5 bases of the junction unmatched. The length of the CDR3 is 14 residues. Here the CDR3 DNA reads TGTGCCAGCAGCTTTGCCCTAGCGGGAGTCGAGCAGTACTTC. Protein product: CASSFALAGVEQYF.

The chain couples TRBV4-1 to TRBJ1-1; 9 nucleotides align to TRBD1. The CDR3 runs 15 residues. The V gene's germline CDR1 is MGHRA and CDR2 YSYEKL. After removal of 2 bases from V and 1 base from J, the junction contained 2 bases not matched to a gene. Here the CDR3 DNA reads TGCGCCAGCAGCCAACCGGGACAGGGGAACACTGAAGCTTTCTTT. Residues: CASSQPGQGNTEAFF.

The CDR3 nucleotides are TGTGCCAGCAGTGCCTCGACAGGGACCACTGAAGCTTTCTTT. Protein sequence: CASSASTGTTEAFF. V gene TRBV25-1 combines with J gene TRBJ1-1, with TRBD1 matching over 7 bases. This CDR3 is built from 14 residues. V trimming: 4 bases; J trimming: 4 bases; junction bases outside the gene matches: 6. The germline CDR1 and CDR2 sequences are MGHDK and SYGVNS.

The chain couples TRBV6-5 to TRBJ1-1, with 8 bases identical to TRBD1. The CDR3 extends over 12 amino acids. With V trimmed by 10 bases and J by 1 base, 2 bases remained unmatched. CDR1 and CDR2 (germline): MNHEY, SVGAGI. CDR3 sequence (DNA): TGTGCCACCGGACAGGGGAACACTGAAGCTTTCTTT. Its protein is CATGQGNTEAFF.

J is TRBJ1-1 and V is TRBV27; 7 bases are shared with TRBD1. Trimming took 10 bases from V and 4 from J; bases not matched to a gene: 15. CDR1 and CDR2 from the germline V gene are MNHEY and SMNVEV (reference sequence). This CDR3 has 15 amino acids. The CDR3 loop reads CATLPWAGGSTEAFF. For the CDR3, the DNA is TGTGCCACCCTCCCCTGGGCAGGGGGTAGCACTGAAGCTTTCTTT.

The gene calls are TRBV2 and TRBJ2-3; 12 bases match TRBD2. J lost 3 bases, V lost 7 bases, and 11 bases had no gene match. The CDR3 spans 17 residues. Germline V gives CDR1 SNHLY, CDR2 FYNNEI. The CDR3 coding sequence is TGTGCCAGCATTGGTAGGCTAGCGGGAGGGGCGACAGATACGCAGTATTTT. Translated, it gives CASIGRLAGGATDTQYF.

The chain is built from TRBV12-5 and TRBJ1-1; D not resolved. Per germline, CDR1 LGHNT and CDR2 FRNRAP. Trimming took off 4 bases at V and 5 bases at J, with 14 bases between the two ends. The CDR3 consists of 14 residues. The CDR3 DNA follows: TGTGCTAGTGGTTCCCCCGGAGGGTGGACTGAAGCTTTCTTT. Its translation: CASGSPGGWTEAFF.

The chain links TRBV6-1 to TRBJ1-5; D is ambiguous. CDR3 length equals 15 residues. Germline lookup yields CDR1 MNHNS and CDR2 SASEGT. V lost 3 bases and J 9 bases, leaving 18 bases between the germline ends. This CDR3 is CASSDLNSLNGPQHF. CDR3 bases: TGTGCCAGCAGTGACCTTAACAGCCTGAATGGGCCCCAGCATTTT.

The V call is TRBV15, the J call TRBJ1-1; D is ambiguous. Trimming left V 6 bases short and J 4 bases short, with 12 bases between. The CDR3 runs to 13 residues. CDR1 is LNHNV and CDR2 is YYDKDF in the germline V gene (reference sequence). CDR3: CATSTLSGTEAFF. DNA of the CDR3: TGTGCCACCAGTACCCTGTCAGGCACTGAAGCTTTCTTT. Using reference TRBV15 and TRBJ1-1 for the parts outside the CDR3, the full variable domain is DAMVIQNPRYQVTQFGKPVTLSCSQTLNHNVMYWYQQKSSQAPKLLFHYYDKDFNNEADTPDNFQSRRPNTSFCFLDIRSPGLGDTAMYLCATSTLSGTEAFFGQGTRLTVV.

J is TRBJ2-1 and V is TRBV4-1, with TRBD2 matching over 10 bases. V shed 3 bases and J 0 bases; nucleotides not matched to a gene: 20. Germline-derived CDR1 and CDR2 are MGHRA and YSYEKL. The CDR3 is made up of 22 amino acids. CDR3 sequence (DNA): TGCGCCAGCAGCCACGCAGCGAGTGGAGGCCTAGCGGGAGTAGGCTCCTACAATGAGCAGTTCTTC. This codes for CASSHAASGGLAGVGSYNEQFF.

The rearrangement joins TRBV29-1 to TRBJ2-7; D unclear. Trimming removed 4 bases from V and 3 bases from J, with 13 bases in between. The CDR3 is 13 residues long. In germline, CDR1 is SQVTM, CDR2 ANQGSEA. Here the CDR3 DNA reads TGCAGCGTTGTTGGGCTAGGAATCTACGAGCAGTACTTC. Residues: CSVVGLGIYEQYF.

The chain carries TRBV9 and TRBJ2-1, with D possibly being TRBD1 (5 bases). V dropped 5 bases and J dropped 0 bases, with 15 bases sitting between them. Germline V gives CDR1 SGDLS, CDR2 YYNGEE. CDR3 length equals 16 residues. DNA for the CDR3: TGTGCCAGCAGTGATGGACATTACCTCTCCTACAATGAGCAGTTCTTC. Its translation: CASSDGHYLSYNEQFF.

V usage is TRBV5-1 and J usage is TRBJ2-7; possibly TRBD2 for D (6 bases). The germline V and J ends were trimmed by 0 bases and 7 bases, with 11 bases remaining between them. The CDR3 spans 13 residues. CDR1 and CDR2 (germline): SGHRS, YFSETQ. CDR3 nucleotide sequence: TGCGCCAGCAGCTTGGGGGCGGGATGGGAGCAGTACTTC. Its protein product is CASSLGAGWEQYF.

The CDR3 DNA reads TGTGCCAGTAACACCGGGACAAGCTTAGAGACCCAGTACTTC. Translated, it gives CASNTGTSLETQYF. The chain is built from TRBV19 and TRBJ2-5, with TRBD1 as a possible D gene (6 bases). The V gene lost 7 bases and the J gene lost 4 bases, with 16 bases spanning the gap. Germline CDR1 reads LNHDA; CDR2 reads SQIVND (reference sequence). There are 14 residues in the CDR3.

The V and J genes are TRBV10-3 and TRBJ1-2; TRBD1 might be the D (6 bases). The CDR3 spans 17 residues. V was clipped by 5 bases and J by 4 bases, with 23 bases between them. Germline CDR1 and CDR2: ENHRY and SYGVKD. DNA of the CDR3: TGTGCCATCAGTAACCAATTAAAGACAGGAGATACCTATGGCTACACCTTC. Residues: CAISNQLKTGDTYGYTF.

The chain is built from TRBV2 and TRBJ2-6, with D uncertain. The length of the CDR3 is 14 residues. Germline-derived CDR1 and CDR2 are SNHLY and FYNNEI. V lost 10 bases and J 0 bases, leaving 10 bases between the germline ends. The DNA for the CDR3 is TGTGCCACCCCGGGTGGCTCTGGGGCCAACGTCCTGACTTTC. It encodes CATPGGSGANVLTF.

This clone was recorded only once. V gene TRBV30 combines with J gene TRBJ2-1; D unclear. V lost 5 bases, J lost 9 bases, and 11 bases lay in between. The CDR3 is 11 amino acids. CDR1 is GTSNPN and CDR2 is SVGIG in the germline V gene (reference sequence). CDR3 coding DNA: TGTGCCTGGGACGGGCCGAGTGAGCAGTTCTTC. The encoded protein is CAWDGPSEQFF.

The chain recombines TRBV28 with TRBJ2-1; 7 bases are a match to TRBD2. CDR3 length equals 17 residues. Germline V gene sequence: CDR1 MDHEN, CDR2 SYDVKM. The trim removed 4 bases at V and 7 bases at J, leaving 16 bases unmatched. The CDR3 DNA is TGTGCCAGCAGTTCCCGAACTAGCGCCCTAGCCTTGAATGAGCAGTTCTTC. This codes for CASSSRTSALALNEQFF.